The 4 T cell receptor beta chains in this list originate from one sample, sequenced in a study of graft-versus-host responses after intestinal transplantation. Their cognate antigens are unknown. Profiling relied on immunoSEQ multiplex PCR, and the TCRdb table lists in-frame clones only, not all of them. The table has over 100,000 clones, 90% to 95% seen once. The sample was unstimulated CD4+ T cells sorted from spleen or lymph node cells, taken before transplant. The receptors originated from a human donor who was the organ donor for an intestinal transplant.

This rearrangement joins TRBV2 to TRBJ2-4; 10 bases are shared with TRBD2. CDR3 size: 15 residues. Germline values: CDR1 SNHLY, CDR2 FYNNEI. V shed 5 bases, J shed 3 bases, and the junction held 4 bases outside the gene matches. Here the CDR3 DNA reads TGTGCCAGCAGTCTAGCGGGGGTGGACAAAAACATTCAGTACTTC. Its protein is CASSLAGVDKNIQYF.

The chain carries TRBV19 and TRBJ2-3, with 12 bases aligning to TRBD1. This CDR3 comprises 15 residues. From germline, CDR1 is LNHDA and CDR2 SQIVND (reference sequence). Trimming removed 5 bases from V and 4 bases from J; junction bases left unmatched: 4. CDR3: CASSRDRGRSDTQYF. The CDR3 coding sequence is TGTGCCAGTAGTCGGGACAGGGGGCGATCAGATACGCAGTATTTT.

The genes are TRBV13 and TRBJ2-1; 15 bases line up with TRBD2. With V trimmed by 5 bases and J by 9 bases, 8 bases remained unmatched. The CDR3 covers 16 residues. CDR1 is PRHDT and CDR2 is FYEKMQ in the germline V gene (reference sequence). The CDR3 sequence: CASSQLGLAGGSEQFF. Here the CDR3 DNA reads TGTGCCAGCAGCCAACTGGGACTAGCGGGAGGATCTGAGCAGTTCTTC.

CDR3 sequence reads: CASSTMTSGRADEQFF. The CDR3 DNA sequence: TGTGCCAGTAGTACTATGACTAGCGGGAGGGCAGATGAGCAGTTCTTC. This sequence joins TRBV19 and TRBJ2-1; 14 nucleotides agree with TRBD2. CDR3 size: 16 residues. CDR1 LNHDA and CDR2 SQIVND come from the germline V gene (reference sequence). V dropped 4 bases and J dropped 8; count of bases not matched to a gene: 7.